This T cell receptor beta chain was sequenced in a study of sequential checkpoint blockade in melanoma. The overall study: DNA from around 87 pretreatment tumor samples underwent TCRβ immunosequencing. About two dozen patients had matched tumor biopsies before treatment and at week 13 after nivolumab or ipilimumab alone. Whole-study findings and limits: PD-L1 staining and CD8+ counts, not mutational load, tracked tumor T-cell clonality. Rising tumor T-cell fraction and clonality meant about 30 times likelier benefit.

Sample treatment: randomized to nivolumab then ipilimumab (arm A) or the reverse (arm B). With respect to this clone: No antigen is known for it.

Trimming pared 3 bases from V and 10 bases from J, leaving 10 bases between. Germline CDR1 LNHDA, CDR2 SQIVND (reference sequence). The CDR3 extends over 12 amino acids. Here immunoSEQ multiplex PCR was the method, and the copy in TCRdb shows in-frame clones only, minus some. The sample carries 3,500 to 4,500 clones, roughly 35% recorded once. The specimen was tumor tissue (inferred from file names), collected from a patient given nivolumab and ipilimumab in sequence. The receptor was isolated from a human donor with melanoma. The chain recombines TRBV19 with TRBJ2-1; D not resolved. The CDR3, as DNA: TGTGCCAGTAGTATGGGGTTCGGGGAGCAGTTCTTC. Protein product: CASSMGFGEQFF.